This T cell receptor beta chain was documented in a study of blood T cell repertoires in COVID-19 (dated by TCRdb to about 2020). At the level of the whole study: Samples from collaborators originated in the United States, Italy and Spain and spanned both the acute and convalescent phases of COVID-19. The material from the prospective study consisted of cDNA or gDNA derived from T cells, B-cell-depleted T cells, or PBMCs. Deeply sampled blood TCRbeta repertoires from subjects exposed to, actively infected with, or recovered from COVID-19 were included in the dataset. The repertoires were released in a freely available public database intended as a resource for research on the immune response to SARS-CoV-2. Samples came from the ongoing ImmuneRACE study (first 160 participants) plus 1,254 subjects from 6 global collaborators. The sample metadata nearly always contained a de-identified subject ID, COVID-19 status, age in years and sex. Where HLA class I and class II types were available, the types were taken from metadata supplied by the sample provider, not from assay-based typing. Results the study describes overall, beyond this receptor: The amount of clinical and demographic metadata varied by source and participant and was provided uncurated.

Worth noting for this clone: No cognate antigen has been identified for it. No qualities accompany the bases; no much larger clone lies one base away.

Collaborating institutions collected whole blood in K2EDTA tubes following their own protocols. Collaborator samples were shipped for TCRbeta analysis as frozen whole blood, isolated PBMCs, or DNA extracted from either sample type. V is trimmed back by 5 bases and J by 2 bases, and the junction contains 12 bases that no gene match accounts for. As encoded in the germline V gene, CDR1 is MDHEN while CDR2 is SYDVKM. Taken from cysteine to phenylalanine, the CDR3 has 17 residues. Left in the record is the CDR3 DNA by itself, 51 bases read in frame from the first base. TCRbeta CDR3 regions were amplified from genomic DNA by means of the immunoSEQ Assay, a bias-controlled multiplex PCR. The authors' pipeline ran thus. The number of nucleated cells in each sample was estimated from the amplification of reference gene primers within the assay. To quantify the absolute abundance of each unique TCRbeta CDR3 rearrangement, sequence reads were collapsed and filtered. For each sample, productive Simpson clonality was calculated by taking the square root of Simpson's diversity index across productive rearrangements. TCRdb re-hosts the immuneACCESS table, in-frame sequences only. Its copies lack some clones; in the studies checked, an unresolved V gene accounts for under half of them, and the cause for the rest is not known. V and J calls and clone size follow that table, whereas D and trimming were derived from the DNA. For this sample there are 65,000 to 80,000 clones; over 70% appear just once. The top ten clonotypes cover roughly 5% of the sample.

This sequence uses TRBV28 and TRBJ2-7; 10 bases in the middle match TRBD1. The sequencing input was peripheral blood. This TCR derives from a man aged 50 to 59 with active COVID-19. The DNA is as follows: TGTGCCAGCAGTCGCGGGACAGGGGTTTACGGGACCTACGAGCAGTACTTC. Its coded protein is CASSRGTGVYGTYEQYF.